The 10 T cell receptor beta chains presented below share a single source sample, sequenced in a study of cytomegalovirus exposure and HLA in healthy donors. The PCR contained 60 Vbeta and 13 Jbeta primers. Generated by immunoSEQ multiplex PCR, the TCRdb table keeps only in-frame clones and is missing some. The sample carries 95,000 to 150,000 clones, around 80% recorded once. The sample taken for sequencing was PBMCs. These receptors were obtained from a man aged 25-40 years in good health and CMV-seronegative.

V and J are TRBV19 and TRBJ2-4, with 12 bases identical to TRBD2. Germline V lookup: CDR1 LNHDA, CDR2 SQIVND (reference sequence). The CDR3 has 16 residues. Losses at the gene ends were 1 base for V and 8 bases for J; bases not matched to a gene: 6. The CDR3 here is CASSIGLAGGQDIQYF. For the CDR3, the DNA is TGTGCCAGTAGTATAGGTCTAGCGGGAGGGCAGGACATTCAGTACTTC.

A word on this clone: The junction and the germline gene differ at one end; a read error may be behind it. This same CDR3 is encoded by further DNA sequences in the sample. This rearrangement joins TRBV10-3 to TRBJ2-5; possible D gene TRBD2, 6 bases. Looked up from germline, CDR1 is ENHRY and CDR2 is SYGVKD. CDR3 length equals 12 residues. The CDR3 is CAIRGSGETQYF. DNA of the CDR3: TGTGCCATCAGAGGGTCGGGGGAGACTCAGTACTTC.

V gene TRBV7-6 combines with J gene TRBJ2-7; tentative D call: TRBD2 (5 bases). Trimming removed 4 bases from V and 3 bases from J, with 19 bases in between. CDR1 and CDR2 from the germline V gene are SGHVS and FNYEAQ. The CDR3 loop spans 16 amino acids. CDR3 DNA sequence: TGTGCCAGCAGCTCATTAACCTCGGGGAAACTCTACGAGCAGTACTTC. It codes for CASSSLTSGKLYEQYF. Drawing the rest from reference TRBV7-6 and TRBJ2-7, the complete variable domain is GAGVSQSPRYKVTKRGQDVALRCDPISGHVSLYWYRQALGQGPEFLTYFNYEAQQDKSGLPNDRFSAERPEGSISTLTIQRTEQRDSAMYRCASSSLTSGKLYEQYFGPGTRLTVT.

This chain joins TRBV19 and TRBJ1-6; 7 bases align to TRBD1. Per the germline V gene, CDR1 is LNHDA and CDR2 is SQIVND (reference sequence). This CDR3 contains 16 residues. V lost 3 bases, J lost 8 bases, and 10 bases stayed unmatched. The CDR3 DNA reads as TGTGCCAGTAGTATTCTTCGGACAGGAGCTTATTCACCCCTCCACTTT. Translation: CASSILRTGAYSPLHF.

This clone has more than one count but fewer than ten. The gene calls are TRBV6-6 and TRBJ2-1, with 11 bases fitting TRBD2. This CDR3 is built from 15 residues. J lost 9 bases, V lost 5 bases, and 9 bases had no gene match. CDR1 is MNHNY and CDR2 is SVGAGI in the germline V gene (reference sequence). The CDR3 nucleotides read TGTGCCAGCAGTCCCCTACTAGCGGGAGAGGGTGAGCAGTTCTTC. It codes for CASSPLLAGEGEQFF.

This clone was detected only once. This chain joins TRBV6-1 and TRBJ2-3, with a tentative D call TRBD2 (5 bases). This CDR3 is built from 13 residues. Trimming removed 3 bases from V and 1 base from J, with 5 bases in between. Per the germline V gene, CDR1 is MNHNS and CDR2 is SASEGT. CDR3 loop: CASSERGTDTQYF. In DNA, the CDR3 is TGTGCCAGCAGTGAGCGGGGCACAGATACGCAGTATTTT.

The chain uses TRBV6-4 and TRBJ2-1; a possible D gene is TRBD2 (6 bases). Trimming took off 3 bases at V and 5 bases at J, with 11 bases between the two ends. Germline assignment: CDR1 MRHNA and CDR2 SNTAGT. The CDR3 runs 14 residues. The CDR3 nucleotides are TGTGCCAGCAGTGAGGGACGGGAGCACAATGAGCAGTTCTTC. Residues: CASSEGREHNEQFF.

This rearrangement joins TRBV5-4 to TRBJ2-7; 7 bases line up with TRBD2. Looked up from germline, CDR1 is SGHNT and CDR2 is YYREEE (reference sequence). Trimming took 4 bases from V and 2 from J; bases not matched to a gene: 9. The CDR3 has 15 amino acids. CDR3: CASSPNGGGPYEQYF. In DNA, the CDR3 is TGTGCCAGCAGCCCGAATGGGGGGGGTCCCTACGAGCAGTACTTC.

The chain links TRBV29-1 to TRBJ2-3, with TRBD1 identical over 9 bases. V gave up 5 bases and J gave up 1 base; unmatched junction bases: 4. In germline, CDR1 is SQVTM, CDR2 ANQGSEA. CDR3 length equals 14 residues. The CDR3 coding sequence is TGCAGCGTTCAACAGGGGGCGGGCACAGATACGCAGTATTTT. It encodes CSVQQGAGTDTQYF.

The chain joins TRBV6-1 to TRBJ2-7; D call uncertain. The CDR3 spans 16 residues. Germline V gene sequence: CDR1 MNHNS, CDR2 SASEGT. Trimming took 3 bases from V and 2 from J, leaving 17 bases between them. CDR3 sequence: CASSEVLAGRTYEQYF. CDR3 DNA: TGTGCCAGCAGTGAGGTTCTGGCAGGCCGAACCTACGAGCAGTACTTC.